A selection of T cell receptor beta chains follows, all from one sample in a study of cytomegalovirus exposure and HLA in healthy donors. Data came from immunoSEQ multiplex PCR; TCRdb stores just in-frame clones and leaves some out. The sample contains over 50,000 clones, approximately 71% of which appear only once. Input material: PBMCs. All receptors come from a man aged 35 to 55 in good health and CMV-seropositive. CDR3s include the opening cysteine and the closing phenylalanine or tryptophan. The D gene is left open where the match is weak. Clone size, where shown, is once, few, many, or a class for clones that have expanded.

v_call,j_call,clone_size,d_call,cdr3_nt,cdr3_aa
TRBV9,TRBJ2-1,-,TRBD2,TGTGCCAGCAGCGTTCAGCGGGGGGGCCTCAATGAGCAGTTCTTC,CASSVQRGGLNEQFF
TRBV6-1,TRBJ2-7,once,TRBD1,TGTGCCAGCAGTGATTGGGGACAGGGAACATACGAGCAGTACTTC,CASSDWGQGTYEQYF
TRBV30,TRBJ1-2,-,TRBD1,TGTGCCTGGAGTAGGGGACAGGCGTACGGTGGCTACACCTTC,CAWSRGQAYGGYTF
TRBV7-2,TRBJ1-6,-,-,TGTGCCAGCAGCTTTTCGGACCAGGGTTCACCCCTCCACTTT,CASSFSDQGSPLHF
TRBV29-1,TRBJ2-7,few,TRBD1,TGCAGCGTTGAGGAAACACAGGGGGGAGAGCAGTACTTC,CSVEETQGGEQYF
TRBV7-2,TRBJ2-7,few,TRBD2,TGTGCCAGCAGCTTAGCGCGGGGGGCCGACGAGCAGTACTTC,CASSLARGADEQYF
TRBV13,TRBJ2-7,-,-,TGTGCCAGCGGGGTACGAGGGGGCTCCTACGAGCAGTACTTC,CASGVRGGSYEQYF
TRBV11-3,TRBJ2-3,-,TRBD2,TGTGCCAGCAGCTTAGAGGGCCTAGCGGGGGCCACAGATACGCAGTATTTT,CASSLEGLAGATDTQYF
TRBV7-2,TRBJ2-3,-,-,TGTGCCAGCAGCTTAACGAGACAGAAAACAGATACGCAGTATTTT,CASSLTRQKTDTQYF
TRBV4-2,TRBJ1-4,-,-,TGTGCCAGCAGCCCCGACCCCGGGTCCAGAGGTGAAAAACTGTTTTTT,CASSPDPGSRGEKLFF
TRBV21-1,TRBJ1-4,few,-,TGTGCCAGCAGCAAAGTTTGGCGGGGGAGGTCTCCTAATGAAAAACTGTTTTTT,CASSKVWRGRSPNEKLFF
TRBV7-6,TRBJ1-1,once,-,TGTGCCAGCAGCTTAGCGGTCGCGGTGAACACTGAAGCTTTCTTT,CASSLAVAVNTEAFF
TRBV2,TRBJ1-5,-,-,TGTGCCAGCAACGGGGGGGGCGGGCAGCCCCAGCATTTT,CASNGGGGQPQHF
TRBV30,TRBJ2-1,few,-,TGTGCCTGGGGCTGGAATGAGCAGTTCTTC,CAWGWNEQFF
TRBV11-2,TRBJ1-3,-,-,TGTGCCAGCAGTCCGTACAGGGGAAACACCATATATTTT,CASSPYRGNTIYF
TRBV4-2,TRBJ2-5,-,TRBD2,TGTGCCAGCAGCCAAGGGACGGGGGGGCCCCCCTACTTC,CASSQGTGGPPYF
TRBV7-9,TRBJ2-7,-,TRBD2,TGTGCCAGCAGCTCCGGGACTAGTGCCTACGAGCAGTACTTC,CASSSGTSAYEQYF
TRBV4-1,TRBJ1-6,-,-,TGCGCCAGCAGCCAAGACGGACACAGTAATTCACCCCTCCACTTT,CASSQDGHSNSPLHF
TRBV27,TRBJ2-5,-,-,TGTGCCAGCAGTTTCAGGGGACGAGAGACCCAGTACTTC,CASSFRGRETQYF
TRBV7-9,TRBJ1-2,-,-,TGTGCCAGCAGCCCTCGGGACACCGACTATGGCTACACCTTC,CASSPRDTDYGYTF
TRBV4-1,TRBJ1-1,-,TRBD1,TGCGCCAGCAGCCCGGACAGGGGGCGGTGGAACACTGAAGCTTTCTTT,CASSPDRGRWNTEAFF
TRBV9,TRBJ2-6,few,-,TGTGCCAGCAGCCAACAGGGTTCCGGGGCCAACGTCCTGACTTTC,CASSQQGSGANVLTF
TRBV19,TRBJ1-5,-,TRBD1,TGTGCCAGTAGTCACCTGAGGGACAGGGCGGGGCAGCCCCAGCATTTT,CASSHLRDRAGQPQHF
TRBV2,TRBJ1-2,-,TRBD1,TGTGCCAGCAGTTCTTACAGGGGCGGTTCTGGTGGCTACACCTTC,CASSSYRGGSGGYTF
TRBV7-3,TRBJ1-1,-,-,TGTGCCAGCAGCTTCACAGGGAGTCAGGCCGGTCAGGTTGAAGCTTTCTTT,CASSFTGSQAGQVEAFF
TRBV19,TRBJ1-2,-,-,TGTGCCAGTAGTATAGTGGAGGGCGGCTATGGCTACACCTTC,CASSIVEGGYGYTF
TRBV30,TRBJ2-7,once,-,TGTGCCTGGACTGAGGGCCACTACGAGCAGTACTTC,CAWTEGHYEQYF
TRBV10-3,TRBJ1-5,-,TRBD1,TGTGCCATCAGTGGGGACAGTGCAGGGAATCAGCCCCAGCATTTT,CAISGDSAGNQPQHF
TRBV7-6,TRBJ2-3,once,-,TGTGCCAGCAGCTTAGCTCAAGATACGCAGTATTTT,CASSLAQDTQYF
TRBV29-1,TRBJ1-1,-,-,TGCAGCGTTGAAGAAGCCACGGACAGTGAAGCTTTCTTT,CSVEEATDSEAFF
TRBV18,TRBJ1-1,-,TRBD1,TGTGCCAGCTCACAGGGACAGGGGCCGCGCGATGAAGCTTTCTTT,CASSQGQGPRDEAFF
TRBV10-3,TRBJ2-7,few,-,TGTGCCATCAGTGAGGGAGTCTCCTACGAGCAGTACTTC,CAISEGVSYEQYF
TRBV9,TRBJ1-1,few,-,TGTGCCAGCACTCCCCTCGGCCGGGTAGACCCTGAAGCTTTCTTT,CASTPLGRVDPEAFF
TRBV6-5,TRBJ2-7,-,TRBD1,TGTGCCAGCAGTTACGCCCGGGACAGAGCTACCCACGAGCAGTACTTC,CASSYARDRATHEQYF
TRBV5-1,TRBJ1-1,-,TRBD1,TGCGCCAGCTCGACAGGGGACCAGAACACTGAAGCTTTCTTT,CASSTGDQNTEAFF
TRBV7-9,TRBJ2-3,-,TRBD1,TGTGCCAGCATATACCGGGACAGGGCAACAGATACGCAGTATTTT,CASIYRDRATDTQYF
TRBV5-1,TRBJ1-1,few,-,TGCGCCAGCCGTCATGAAGAGGGAAATTCTGAAGCTTTCTTT,CASRHEEGNSEAFF
TRBV4-2,TRBJ1-1,many,-,TGTGCCAGCAGTCGGTCCCGGGACACTGAAGCTTTCTTT,CASSRSRDTEAFF
TRBV7-2,TRBJ2-3,few,TRBD2,TGTGCCAGCAGCTCCACGGGACTAGCGGGGGGGCCTGATACGCAGTATTTT,CASSSTGLAGGPDTQYF
TRBV4-1,TRBJ1-1,-,TRBD1,TGCGCCAGCAGCCGAGACCGGTCCGGGACAGGGGGCGCAAGGGCTTTCTTT,CASSRDRSGTGGARAFF
TRBV5-1,TRBJ2-7,-,-,TGCGCCAGCAGGGGCAGTAGCTCCTACGAGCAGTACTTC,CASRGSSSYEQYF
TRBV19,TRBJ2-2,-,-,TGTGCCAGTACCCCACTTAGCGGAACCGGGGAGCTGTTTTTT,CASTPLSGTGELFF
TRBV4-2,TRBJ2-3,few,-,TGTGCCAGCAGCCAAGAGGAGGGCACAGATACGCAGTATTTT,CASSQEEGTDTQYF
TRBV7-6,TRBJ1-1,-,-,TGTGCCAGCAGCTTAGCGGTGGCAGGTTTGGCTTTCTTT,CASSLAVAGLAFF
TRBV5-6,TRBJ2-2,-,TRBD1,TGTGCCAGCAGCTTTATGAGGGGGCAAGAAAGCGGGGAGCTGTTTTTT,CASSFMRGQESGELFF
TRBV2,TRBJ1-2,-,TRBD1,TGTGCCAGCTTCGGGACAGGGGTCTATGGCTACACCTTC,CASFGTGVYGYTF
TRBV19,TRBJ1-2,-,-,TGTGCCAGTAGTATTAGGAGTTATGGCTACACCTTC,CASSIRSYGYTF
TRBV5-6,TRBJ2-3,-,-,TGTGCCAGCATCGGTATCGAGGACAGAAGCACAGATACGCAGTATTTT,CASIGIEDRSTDTQYF
TRBV10-3,TRBJ2-7,-,-,TGTGCCATCAGATGGCAGGGGGGACGGGAGCAGTACTTC,CAIRWQGGREQYF
TRBV6-5,TRBJ2-7,-,-,TGTGCCAGCAGAAGACAGGTTGGGGAGCAGTACTTC,CASRRQVGEQYF
TRBV5-1,TRBJ1-5,-,-,TGCGCCGGGTCGTCCAGGCCTTTACACCGTATAAGCAATCAGCCCCAGCATTTT,CAGSSRPLHRISNQPQHF
TRBV12-5,TRBJ1-5,-,-,TGTGCTAGTGGACCCGGACAGTCCTTTCAGCCCCAGCATTTT,CASGPGQSFQPQHF
TRBV18,TRBJ1-5,-,-,TGTGCCAGCTCACCACCTCGGAGGGATGGGAGCAATCAGCCCCAGCATTTT,CASSPPRRDGSNQPQHF
TRBV5-6,TRBJ2-7,-,-,TGTGCCAGCAGCTTGGGGAGACAGGTCCAACTCTCCTACGAGCAGTACTTC,CASSLGRQVQLSYEQYF
TRBV4-1,TRBJ1-5,-,TRBD1,TGCGCCAGCAGCCACGGACAGGGGGACAATCAGCCCCAGCATTTT,CASSHGQGDNQPQHF
TRBV23-1,TRBJ1-4,-,-,TGCGCCGGATTCGGTGCCGGGGTAAGAGCCTCTGAATCTAATGAAAAACTGTTTTTT,CAGFGAGVRASESNEKLFF
TRBV19,TRBJ2-4,few,-,TGTGCCAGTGGGATAGGAAAGTACGCCGCGATTCAGTACTTC,CASGIGKYAAIQYF
TRBV4-1,TRBJ2-5,-,-,TGCGCCAGCAGCCAAGACTGGCAACAAGAGACCCAGTACTTC,CASSQDWQQETQYF
TRBV30,TRBJ1-6,-,TRBD1,TGTGCCTGGTGCTACGGGACAGAGAATTCACCCCTCCACTTT,CAWCYGTENSPLHF
TRBV5-1,TRBJ2-6,-,-,TGCGCCAGCAACATGGCCCCGCCTGGGGCCAACGTCCTGACTTTC,CASNMAPPGANVLTF